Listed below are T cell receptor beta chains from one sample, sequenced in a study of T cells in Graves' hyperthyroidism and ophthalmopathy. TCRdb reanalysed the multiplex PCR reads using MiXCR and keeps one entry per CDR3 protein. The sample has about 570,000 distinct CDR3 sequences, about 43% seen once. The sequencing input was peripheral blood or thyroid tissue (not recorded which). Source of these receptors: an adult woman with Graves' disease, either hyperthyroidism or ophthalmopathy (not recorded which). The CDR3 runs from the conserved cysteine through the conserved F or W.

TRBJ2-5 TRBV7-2 CASSQDLPGTGQETQYF
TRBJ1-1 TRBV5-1 CASSLARGGTEAFF
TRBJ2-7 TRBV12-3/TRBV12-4 CASSLADRDGSYEQYF
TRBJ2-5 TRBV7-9 CASSFPDREAQYF
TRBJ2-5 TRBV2 CASSAWLAPSSQETQYF
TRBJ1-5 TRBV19 CASSMRTGVGNQPQHF
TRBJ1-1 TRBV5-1 CASSSGGVADTEAFF
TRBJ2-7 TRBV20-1 CSVVGSSYEQYF
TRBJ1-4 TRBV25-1 CASSGPTGGAGEKLFF
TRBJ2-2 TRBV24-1 CATSDLKEQGTGELFF
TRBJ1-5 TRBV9 CASSHGVGPNQPQHF
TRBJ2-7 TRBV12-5 CASGPPRVSMDEQYF
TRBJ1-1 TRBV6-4 CASSDQGEAEAFF
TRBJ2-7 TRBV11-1 CASSPLWTGALYEQYF
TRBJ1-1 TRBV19 CASDRGRNTEAFF
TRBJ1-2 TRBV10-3 CAIRQGLGYGYTF
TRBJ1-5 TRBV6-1 CARIGDSYSNQPQHF
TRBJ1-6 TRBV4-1 CASTRRRDSRNSPLHF
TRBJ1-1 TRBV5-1 CASSSSRPPVDRPEAFF
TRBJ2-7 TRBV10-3 CAISLRDLPYEQYF
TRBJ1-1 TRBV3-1 CASTPSELTEAFF
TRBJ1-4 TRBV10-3 CAISEEGRGNEKLFF
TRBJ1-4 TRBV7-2 CASRLGANEKLFF
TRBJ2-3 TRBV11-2 CASSSYRGALLITQYF
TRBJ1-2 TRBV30 CAWSFGEDYGYTF
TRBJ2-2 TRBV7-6 CATSGPNTGELFF
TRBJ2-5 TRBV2 CASTRRIQETQYF